One sample yielded the 8 T cell receptor beta chains listed below, sequenced in a study of cytomegalovirus exposure and HLA in healthy donors. The PCR made use of 60 Vbeta and 13 Jbeta primers. Generated by immunoSEQ multiplex PCR, the TCRdb table keeps only in-frame clones and is missing some. The table includes approximately 82,000 clones, about 9.5% detected once. The sample consisted of PBMCs. The receptor source for this set is a man between 60 and 75 years old in good health and CMV-seropositive.

This clone occurred a few times. This chain links TRBV28 with TRBJ2-7; 11 bases line up with TRBD1. Germline-derived CDR1 and CDR2 are MDHEN and SYDVKM. Trimming at V came to 5 bases and at J to 4 bases, leaving 4 bases not matched to a gene. The CDR3 is 14 amino acids. Here the CDR3 DNA reads TGTGCCAGCAGTCCGGACAGGGGGCGGTACGAGCAGTACTTC. This translates into CASSPDRGRYEQYF.

This clone turned up a few times. This chain uses TRBV30 with TRBJ2-5; D gene unclear. Between the trimmed V and J ends, which lost 3 bases and 1 base, there was a span of 12 bases. The germline CDR1 and CDR2 sequences are GTSNPN and SVGIG (reference sequence). The CDR3 has 14 amino acids. The CDR3 is CAWSLDRSQETQYF. The CDR3 DNA sequence: TGTGCCTGGAGCCTAGATCGATCCCAAGAGACCCAGTACTTC.

This clone turned up a few times. Distinct nucleotide sequences in the sample also encode this CDR3. V is TRBV11-2 and J is TRBJ1-5; TRBD1 agrees at 9 bases. The CDR3 length is 14 residues. The ends lost 5 bases at V and 4 bases at J; junction bases unmatched: 3. Germline CDR1 and CDR2: SGHAT and FQNNGV. The CDR3 sequence: CASSPGQGNQPQHF. DNA of the CDR3: TGTGCCAGCAGCCCCGGACAGGGGAATCAGCCCCAGCATTTT.

The V gene is TRBV4-1, the J gene TRBJ2-1; tentative D call: TRBD1 (6 bases). This CDR3 contains 14 residues. Germline CDR1 and CDR2: MGHRA and YSYEKL. Deletions cut 4 bases from V and 4 bases from J, with 11 bases between. The CDR3 loop reads CASSPPGVYNEQFF. CDR3 bases: TGCGCCAGCAGCCCCCCAGGGGTTTACAATGAGCAGTTCTTC.

In regard to this clone: A far more abundant clone sits one base away, making this likely a read error. The V and J genes are TRBV30 and TRBJ1-1; possible D gene TRBD1, 5 bases. The V end was cut by 5 bases, the J end by 6 bases, with 13 bases between. Germline-derived CDR1 and CDR2 are GTSNPN and SVGIG (reference sequence). This CDR3 region has 12 residues. CDR3: CAWQGMGAEAFF. Written as DNA, the CDR3 is TGTGCCTGGCAGGGTATGGGTGCTGAAGCTTTCTTT. Variable domain in full (rest from reference TRBV30 and TRBJ1-1): SQTIHQWPATLVQPVGSPLSLECTVEGTSNPNLYWYRQAAGRGLQLLFYSVGIGQISSEVPQNLSASRPQDRQFILSSKKLLLSDSGFYLCAWQGMGAEAFFGQGTRLTVV.

The chain has TRBV6-5 and TRBJ1-4, with D perhaps TRBD1 (6 bases). Germline V gene lookup returns CDR1 MNHEY and CDR2 SVGAGI. V was cut by 5 bases and J by 3 bases, with 10 bases left in between. The CDR3 has 14 residues. The chain's CDR3 is CASSAGAANEKLFF. In nucleotides, the CDR3 is TGTGCCAGCAGTGCGGGGGCGGCTAATGAAAAACTGTTTTTT.

This clone was counted a few times. The chain uses TRBV5-4 and TRBJ2-5; 10 bases are a match to TRBD2. Germline values: CDR1 SGHNT, CDR2 YYREEE (reference sequence). The junction had 17 bases not matched to a gene; V was cut back by 4 bases and J by 2 bases. CDR3 size: 19 residues. CDR3 sequence (DNA): TGTGCCAGCAGCCTATCGGGTCATCAAGCGGGAGGGCTACAAGAGACCCAGTACTTC. It is translated as CASSLSGHQAGGLQETQYF.

This clone appeared a few times. V and J are TRBV19 and TRBJ1-5, with D possibly matching TRBD1 (5 bases). V was cut by 3 bases and J by 4 bases, with 13 bases left in between. The CDR3 consists of 15 residues. CDR1 is LNHDA and CDR2 is SQIVND in the germline V gene (reference sequence). The CDR3 DNA reads as TGTGCCAGTAGTATTGGGGGGGTGGGTAATCAGCCCCAGCATTTT. Its translation: CASSIGGVGNQPQHF. Looking up the rest from reference TRBV19 and TRBJ1-5 gives the full variable domain: DGGITQSPKYLFRKEGQNVTLSCEQNLNHDAMYWYRQDPGQGLRLIYYSQIVNDFQKGDIAEGYSVSREKKESFPLTVTSAQKNPTAFYLCASSIGGVGNQPQHFGDGTRLSIL.